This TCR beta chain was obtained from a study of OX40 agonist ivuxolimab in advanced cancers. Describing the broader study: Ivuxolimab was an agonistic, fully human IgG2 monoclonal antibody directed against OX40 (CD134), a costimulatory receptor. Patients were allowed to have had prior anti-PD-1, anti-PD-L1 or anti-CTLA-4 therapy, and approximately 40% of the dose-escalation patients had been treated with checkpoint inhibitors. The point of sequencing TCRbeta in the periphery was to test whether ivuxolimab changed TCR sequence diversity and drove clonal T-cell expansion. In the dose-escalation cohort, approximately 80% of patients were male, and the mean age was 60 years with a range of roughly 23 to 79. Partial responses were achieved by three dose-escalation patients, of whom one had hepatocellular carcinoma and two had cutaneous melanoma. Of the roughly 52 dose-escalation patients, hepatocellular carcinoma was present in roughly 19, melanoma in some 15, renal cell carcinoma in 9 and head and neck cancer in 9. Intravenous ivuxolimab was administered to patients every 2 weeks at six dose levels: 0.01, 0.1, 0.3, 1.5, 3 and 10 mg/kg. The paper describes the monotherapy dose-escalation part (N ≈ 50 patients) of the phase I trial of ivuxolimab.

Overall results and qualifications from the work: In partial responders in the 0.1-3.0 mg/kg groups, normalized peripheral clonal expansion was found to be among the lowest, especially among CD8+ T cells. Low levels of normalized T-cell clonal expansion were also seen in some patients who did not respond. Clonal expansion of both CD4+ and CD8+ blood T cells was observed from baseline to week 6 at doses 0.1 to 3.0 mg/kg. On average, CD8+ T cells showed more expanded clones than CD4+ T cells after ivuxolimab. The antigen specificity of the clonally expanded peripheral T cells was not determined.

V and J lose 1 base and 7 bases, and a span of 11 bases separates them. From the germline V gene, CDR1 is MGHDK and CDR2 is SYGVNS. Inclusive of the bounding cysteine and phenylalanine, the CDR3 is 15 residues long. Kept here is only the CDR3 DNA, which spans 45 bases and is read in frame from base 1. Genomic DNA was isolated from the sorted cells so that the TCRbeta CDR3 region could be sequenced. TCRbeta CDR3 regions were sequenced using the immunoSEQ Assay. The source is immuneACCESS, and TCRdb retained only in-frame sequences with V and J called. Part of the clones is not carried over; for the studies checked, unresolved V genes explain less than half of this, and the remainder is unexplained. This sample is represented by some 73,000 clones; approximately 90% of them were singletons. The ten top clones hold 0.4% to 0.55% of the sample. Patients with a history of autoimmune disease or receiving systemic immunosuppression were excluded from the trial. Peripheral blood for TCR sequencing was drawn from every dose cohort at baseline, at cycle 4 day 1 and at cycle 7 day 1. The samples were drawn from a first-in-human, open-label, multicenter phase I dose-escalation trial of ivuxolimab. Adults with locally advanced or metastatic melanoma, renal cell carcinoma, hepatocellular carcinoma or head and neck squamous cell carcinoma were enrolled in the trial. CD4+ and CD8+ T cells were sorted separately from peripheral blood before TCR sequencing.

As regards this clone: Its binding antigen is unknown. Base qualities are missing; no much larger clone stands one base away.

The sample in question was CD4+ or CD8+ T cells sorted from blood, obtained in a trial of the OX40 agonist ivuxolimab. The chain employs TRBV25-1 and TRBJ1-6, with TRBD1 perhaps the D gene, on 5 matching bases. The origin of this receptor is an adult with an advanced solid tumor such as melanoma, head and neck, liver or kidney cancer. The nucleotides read TGTGCCAGCAGTGAATTCGGGGGGGTAAATTCACCCCTCCACTTT. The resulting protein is CASSEFGGVNSPLHF.